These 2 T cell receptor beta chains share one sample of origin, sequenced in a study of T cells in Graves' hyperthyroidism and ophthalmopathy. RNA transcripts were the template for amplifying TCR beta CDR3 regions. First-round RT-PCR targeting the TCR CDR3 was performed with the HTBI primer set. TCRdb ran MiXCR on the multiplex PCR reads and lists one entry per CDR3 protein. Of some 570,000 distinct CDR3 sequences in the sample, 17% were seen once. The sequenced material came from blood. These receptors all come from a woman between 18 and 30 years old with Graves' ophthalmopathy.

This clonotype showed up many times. The CDR3 bases are TGTGCCATCACTGACCCCGACAGGGCTCGACTCGAGCAGTACTTC. It is translated as CAITDPDRARLEQYF. V usage is TRBV10-3 and J usage is TRBJ2-7, with TRBD1 matching over 7 bases. J was trimmed by 6 bases and V by 7 bases; bases with no gene match: 15. CDR1 is ENHRY, CDR2 SYGVKD, per germline. The CDR3 is 15 amino acids.

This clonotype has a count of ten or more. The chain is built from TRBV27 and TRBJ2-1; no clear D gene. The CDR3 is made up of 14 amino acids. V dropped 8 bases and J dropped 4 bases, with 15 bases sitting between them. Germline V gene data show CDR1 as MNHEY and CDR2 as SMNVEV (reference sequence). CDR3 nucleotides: TGTGCCAGCTCCCCATTTTCCGGATACAATGAGCAGTTCTTC. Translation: CASSPFSGYNEQFF.